These 16 T cell receptor beta chains came from one sample sequenced in a study of T-cell memory formation after mild COVID-19. Each CDR3 protein is one row after TCRdb ran MiXCR on the 5' RACE reads. The repertoire holds 150,000 to 200,000 distinct CDR3 sequences, 16% seen once, with roughly 2.1% in the top ten. Source material: PBMCs or a T cell subset sorted from them (not recorded which). Receptors were obtained from an adult woman who had mild COVID-19 (a few samples of this study predate the infection). Cell type and time point are not known.

This clonotype came up a few times. The chain combines TRBV7-2 with TRBJ2-7; D may be TRBD1 (6 bases). V was cut by 2 bases and J by 9 bases, with 14 bases left in between. The CDR3 runs 13 residues. Germline-derived CDR1 and CDR2 are SGHTA and FQGNSA. CDR3 loop: CASSLIGVGGQYF. Here the CDR3 DNA reads TGTGCCAGCAGCTTAATCGGGGTAGGGGGGCAGTACTTC.

This clonotype turned up a few times. The chain is built from TRBV12-3 or TRBV12-4 and TRBJ1-1; 12 bases agree with TRBD1. This CDR3 comprises 17 residues. The V and J ends lost 5 bases and 0 bases, in that order; junction bases with no gene match: 7. The CDR3 DNA is TGTGCCAGCAGTCTTCCGGGACAGGGGGCGATGAACACTGAAGCTTTCTTT. Its translation: CASSLPGQGAMNTEAFF.

This clonotype turned up a few times. V gene TRBV11-2 combines with J gene TRBJ1-6, with D tentatively TRBD1 (5 bases). The V end lost 6 bases, the J end lost 4 bases, and 16 bases lay between the germline ends. CDR1 is SGHAT, CDR2 FQNNGV, per germline. CDR3 length equals 16 residues. CDR3 amino acids: CASRPSGGNYNSPLHF. The CDR3 nucleotides are TGTGCCAGCAGGCCCAGTGGGGGGAATTATAATTCACCCCTCCACTTT.

This clonotype was observed a few times. The rearrangement uses TRBV6-6 and TRBJ1-2, with 9 bases identical to TRBD1. CDR3 length equals 15 residues. V dropped 4 bases and J dropped 4; count of bases not matched to a gene: 7. Germline values: CDR1 MNHNY, CDR2 SVGAGI (reference sequence). DNA of the CDR3: TGTGCCAGCAGTTGGGACAGGGCCGTCCGCTATGGCTACACCTTC. It encodes CASSWDRAVRYGYTF.

This clonotype was counted a few times. CDR3 DNA: TGTGCCAGCAGTCTGACTAGCGGAGTAGATACGCAGTATTTT. It codes for CASSLTSGVDTQYF. This chain joins TRBV6-2 or TRBV6-3 and TRBJ2-3; 9 bases align to TRBD2. This CDR3 is 14 amino acids long. The J segment lost 5 bases and the V segment lost 5 bases, leaving 5 bases of the junction unmatched. Germline lookup yields CDR1 MNHEY and CDR2 SVGEGT.

V gene TRBV7-9 combines with J gene TRBJ1-2; TRBD1 is a possible D gene (5 bases). Looked up from germline, CDR1 is SEHNR and CDR2 is FQNEAQ (reference sequence). V lost 8 bases and J lost 6, with 16 bases in between. This CDR3 is built from 13 residues. CDR3 sequence: CASLSAGWDGYTF. CDR3 nucleotides: TGTGCCAGCTTGTCGGCAGGGTGGGATGGCTACACCTTC.

This clonotype has more than one count but fewer than ten. This chain uses TRBV15 with TRBJ2-1, with D unresolved. CDR1 LNHNV and CDR2 YYDKDF come from the germline V gene (reference sequence). Trimming shortened V by 4 bases and J by 4 bases, and 5 bases separated the two germline ends. This CDR3 comprises 12 residues. This CDR3 reads CATSTGYNEQFF. CDR3 in DNA: TGTGCCACCAGCACCGGGTACAATGAGCAGTTCTTC.

This clonotype turned up a few times. The J gene is TRBJ2-2, the V gene TRBV5-5; D unresolved. The CDR3 consists of 13 residues. The germline V gene encodes CDR1 SGHKS and CDR2 YYEKEE (reference sequence). With 4 bases removed from V and 7 bases from J, the gap between germline ends came to 11 bases. CDR3 bases: TGTGCCAGCAGCCTGAGCCCGCTCGGGGAGCTGTTTTTT. Translated: CASSLSPLGELFF.

This clonotype came up a few times. J is TRBJ2-5 and V is TRBV7-9; 9 bases are shared with TRBD2. The V gene end was trimmed by 3 bases and the J gene end by 4 bases; junction bases not matched to a gene: 3. Germline lookup yields CDR1 SEHNR and CDR2 FQNEAQ (reference sequence). This CDR3 has 14 residues. The CDR3, as DNA: TGTGCCAGCAGCTTTCGAGCGGGAGGAGAGACCCAGTACTTC. Its protein is CASSFRAGGETQYF.

This chain links TRBV20-1 with TRBJ2-7; 9 positions agree with TRBD1. The germline gives CDR1 DFQATT, CDR2 SNEGSKA (reference sequence). J lost 4 bases, V lost 3 bases, and 4 bases had no gene match. The CDR3 contains 13 residues. CDR3 in DNA: TGCAGTGCTAGTGATGACAGGGGGTACGAGCAGTACTTC. It translates to CSASDDRGYEQYF.

CDR3 sequence (DNA): TGTGCCACCAGTGACTCCCGACAGGGGAACACTGAAGCTTTCTTT. Translated: CATSDSRQGNTEAFF. The V call is TRBV24-1, the J call TRBJ1-1; 7 bases map to TRBD1. The CDR3 contains 15 residues. Germline CDR1 KGHDR, CDR2 SFDVKD. The junction had 5 bases not matched to a gene; V was cut back by 4 bases and J by 1 base.

This clonotype has just a few counts. The rearrangement uses TRBV5-1 and TRBJ2-7; TRBD1 matches 9 bases. Unmatched junction bases numbered 12, after V lost 4 bases and J lost 4 bases. The CDR3 spans 16 residues. Germline CDR1 and CDR2: SGHRS and YFSETQ. The DNA for the CDR3 is TGCGCCAGCAGCAAAATAGGACAGGGGTATTCGTACGAGCAGTACTTC. Its protein is CASSKIGQGYSYEQYF.

Only a few counts were recorded for this clonotype. The chain recombines TRBV24-1 with TRBJ2-3, with a weak D call TRBD2 (6 bases). V lost 3 bases and J lost 3, with 15 bases in between. This CDR3 is built from 16 residues. CDR1 is KGHDR, CDR2 SFDVKD, per germline. The CDR3 bases are TGTGCCACCAGTGATCCCACTAGCCCGGGGACAGATACGCAGTATTTT. Translating gives CATSDPTSPGTDTQYF.

The V call is TRBV6-5, the J call TRBJ2-5, with TRBD1 matching over 8 bases. The V and J ends lost 5 bases and 4 bases, in that order; junction bases with no gene match: 6. The CDR3 spans 14 residues. In germline, CDR1 is MNHEY, CDR2 SVGAGI. DNA of the CDR3: TGTGCCAGCAGTAGAACAGGGGGGATAGAGACCCAGTACTTC. Translation: CASSRTGGIETQYF.

CDR3 region: CASSPQGQDRELFF. The CDR3 nucleotides read TGTGCCAGCTCACCACAGGGTCAGGACCGGGAGCTGTTTTTT. The rearrangement links TRBV18 to TRBJ2-2; no firm D call. The CDR3 covers 14 residues. V was pared by 1 base and J by 9 bases, with 12 bases between. Germline CDR1 KGHSH, CDR2 LQKENI.

This clonotype was seen a few times. V usage is TRBV20-1 and J usage is TRBJ1-1; D uncertain. Germline lookup yields CDR1 DFQATT and CDR2 SNEGSKA (reference sequence). The CDR3 spans 11 residues. V shed 1 base and J shed 7 bases, with 7 bases lying between them. The CDR3 bases are TGCAGTGCTAGAGTATGGGGTGAAGCTTTCTTT. This encodes CSARVWGEAFF.